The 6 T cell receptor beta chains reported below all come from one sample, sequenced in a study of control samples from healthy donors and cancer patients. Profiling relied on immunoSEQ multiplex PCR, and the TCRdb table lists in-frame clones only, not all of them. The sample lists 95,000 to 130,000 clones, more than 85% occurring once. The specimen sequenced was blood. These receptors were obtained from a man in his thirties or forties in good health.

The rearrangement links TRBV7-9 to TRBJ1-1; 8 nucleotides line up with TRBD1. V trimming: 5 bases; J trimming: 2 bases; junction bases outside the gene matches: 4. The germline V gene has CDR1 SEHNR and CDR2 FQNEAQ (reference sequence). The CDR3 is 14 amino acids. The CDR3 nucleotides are TGTGCCAGCAGCAGGACAGGGACCAACACTGAAGCTTTCTTT. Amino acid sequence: CASSRTGTNTEAFF.

CDR3 in DNA: TGTGCCAGCAGCCCCCCCCCAGGGGGCGCTTTGTCCAAAAACATTCAGTACTTC. Protein: CASSPPPGGALSKNIQYF. The genes are TRBV2 and TRBJ2-4, with 8 bases identical to TRBD1. The germline CDR1 and CDR2 sequences are SNHLY and FYNNEI. The CDR3 has 18 amino acids. V lost 6 bases to trimming and J lost 2 bases; unmatched junction nucleotides: 15.

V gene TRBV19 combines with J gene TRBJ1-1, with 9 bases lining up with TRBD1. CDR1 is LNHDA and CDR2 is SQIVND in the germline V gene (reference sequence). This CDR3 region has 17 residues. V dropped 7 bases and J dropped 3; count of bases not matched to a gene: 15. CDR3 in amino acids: CASKRTGTGKTDTEAFF. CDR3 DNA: TGTGCCAGTAAAAGGACCGGGACAGGGAAGACCGACACTGAAGCTTTCTTT.

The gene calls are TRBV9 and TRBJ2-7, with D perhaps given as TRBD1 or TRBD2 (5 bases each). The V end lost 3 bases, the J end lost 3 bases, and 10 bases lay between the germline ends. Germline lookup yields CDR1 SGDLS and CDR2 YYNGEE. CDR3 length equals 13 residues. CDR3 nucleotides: TGTGCCAGCAGCGGGGACCGTGGCTACGAGCAGTACTTC. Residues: CASSGDRGYEQYF.

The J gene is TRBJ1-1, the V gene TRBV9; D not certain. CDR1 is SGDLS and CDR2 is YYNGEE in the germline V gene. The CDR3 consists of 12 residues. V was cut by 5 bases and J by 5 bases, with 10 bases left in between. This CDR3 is CASSARETEAFF. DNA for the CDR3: TGTGCCAGCAGTGCCAGAGAGACTGAAGCTTTCTTT. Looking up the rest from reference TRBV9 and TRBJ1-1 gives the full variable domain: DSGVTQTPKHLITATGQRVTLRCSPRSGDLSVYWYQQSLDQGLQFLIQYYNGEERAKGNILERFSAQQFPDLHSELNLSSLELGDSALYFCASSARETEAFFGQGTRLTVV.

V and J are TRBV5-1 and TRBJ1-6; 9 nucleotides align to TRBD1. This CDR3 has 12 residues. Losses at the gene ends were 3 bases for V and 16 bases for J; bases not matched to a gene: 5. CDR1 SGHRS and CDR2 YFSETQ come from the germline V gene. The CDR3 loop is CASSSPGQGLHF. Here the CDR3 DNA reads TGCGCCAGCAGCTCGCCGGGACAGGGACTCCACTTT.